This entry lists 25 T cell receptor beta chains sequenced from one sample in a study of immune cell composition in non-small cell lung cancer. Profiling relied on immunoSEQ multiplex PCR, and the TCRdb table lists in-frame clones only, not all of them. The table includes about 4,900 clones, roughly four fifths detected once. Sequencing was done on a sample of lung tumor tissue. The receptor set was obtained from a human donor with non-small cell lung cancer.

The gene calls are TRBV4-2 and TRBJ2-7; 13 bases align to TRBD2. V lost 1 base, J lost 4 bases, and 4 bases stayed unmatched. Germline V gene sequence: CDR1 LGHNA, CDR2 YNFKEQ. This CDR3 contains 16 residues. CDR3 residues: CASSQGTSGGAYEQYF. The CDR3 DNA is TGTGCCAGCAGCCAAGGCACTAGCGGGGGGGCGTACGAGCAGTACTTC.

The V and J genes are TRBV4-1 and TRBJ2-1; no clear D gene. Trimming removed 0 bases from V and 3 bases from J, with 9 bases in between. Germline assignment: CDR1 MGHRA and CDR2 YSYEKL. This CDR3 contains 15 residues. As DNA, the CDR3 is TGCGCCAGCAGCCAAGACGTGGTCGGCTACAATGAGCAGTTCTTC. Translation gives CASSQDVVGYNEQFF.

This clone was recorded once. The J gene is TRBJ1-6, the V gene TRBV6-6; TRBD1 is a possible D gene (5 bases). The CDR3 has 16 residues. Per germline, CDR1 MNHNY and CDR2 SVGAGI (reference sequence). Trimming removed 0 bases at V and 7 bases at J, with 13 bases between. The CDR3 DNA sequence: TGTGCCAGCAGTTACTCTACGGGGGGGATAAATTCACCCCTCCACTTT. Protein: CASSYSTGGINSPLHF.

J is TRBJ1-5 and V is TRBV6-5, with 7 bases aligning to TRBD1. The germline V gene has CDR1 MNHEY and CDR2 SVGAGI. The CDR3 has 15 residues. V lost 6 bases and J lost 3; bases outside the gene matches: 8. CDR3 nucleotides: TGTGCCAGCAGATTACGGACAGGCTACAATCAGCCCCAGCATTTT. Protein: CASRLRTGYNQPQHF.

This chain joins TRBV18 and TRBJ2-7; 7 bases are a match to TRBD1. CDR1 is KGHSH, CDR2 LQKENI, per germline. V lost 3 bases, J lost 0 bases, and 11 bases stayed unmatched. CDR3 size: 17 residues. The CDR3 DNA follows: TGTGCCAGCTCACCCCAACCCACGGACAGGTTCTCCTACGAGCAGTACTTC. The encoded protein is CASSPQPTDRFSYEQYF.

The chain carries TRBV15 and TRBJ1-5; 8 bases match TRBD1. The V gene end was trimmed by 5 bases and the J gene end by 5 bases; junction bases not matched to a gene: 8. The CDR3 has 15 amino acids. Germline V lookup: CDR1 LNHNV, CDR2 YYDKDF (reference sequence). The CDR3 nucleotides are TGTGCCACCAGCTTCGATGACAGGGGAGATCAGCCCCAGCATTTT. Translating gives CATSFDDRGDQPQHF.

The CDR3 reads CASSLARASVLTGELFF. The CDR3 region has the DNA TGTGCCAGCAGCTTAGCGCGGGCTAGCGTTCTCACCGGGGAGCTGTTTTTT. The chain carries TRBV7-9 and TRBJ2-2; tentative D call: TRBD2 (6 bases). Germline V gene sequence: CDR1 SEHNR, CDR2 FQNEAQ (reference sequence). CDR3 length equals 17 residues. With 0 bases removed from V and 4 bases from J, the gap between germline ends came to 15 bases.

V and J are TRBV6-6 and TRBJ1-1; D unclear. V was shortened by 7 bases and J by 5 bases, with 14 bases between the two germline ends. The CDR3 sequence is 13 residues long. Per the germline V gene, CDR1 is MNHNY and CDR2 is SVGAGI (reference sequence). The chain's CDR3 is CASTRREGTEAFF. The CDR3, as DNA: TGTGCCAGCACCCGACGGGAGGGAACTGAAGCTTTCTTT.

In the case of this clone: The same CDR3 arises from other DNA sequences in this sample as well. This chain uses TRBV7-2 with TRBJ1-5; D unresolved. Trimming pared 1 base from V and 0 bases from J, leaving 7 bases between. CDR3 length equals 15 residues. Germline V gene data show CDR1 as SGHTA and CDR2 as FQGNSA. CDR3 in amino acids: CASSLVSGSNQPQHF. For the CDR3, the DNA is TGTGCCAGCAGCTTAGTTTCCGGTAGCAATCAGCCCCAGCATTTT. Full variable domain (rest looked up from reference TRBV7-2 and TRBJ1-5): GAGVSQSPSNKVTEKGKDVELRCDPISGHTALYWYRQSLGQGLEFLIYFQGNSAPDKSGLPSDRFSAERTGGSVSTLTIQRTQQEDSAVYLCASSLVSGSNQPQHFGDGTRLSIL.

As for this clone: Other nucleotide sequences in the sample specify the same CDR3. The J gene is TRBJ1-2, the V gene TRBV25-1; no clear D gene. With 1 base removed from V and 4 bases from J, the gap between germline ends came to 4 bases. The CDR3 covers 12 residues. Germline V lookup: CDR1 MGHDK, CDR2 SYGVNS. CDR3 loop: CASSESLYGYTF. The CDR3 DNA reads TGTGCCAGCAGTGAATCTCTCTATGGCTACACCTTC.

The gene calls are TRBV19 and TRBJ1-5; D possibly corresponds to TRBD1 (5 bases). Trimming took 2 bases from V and 5 from J, leaving 16 bases between them. Germline V gene sequence: CDR1 LNHDA, CDR2 SQIVND (reference sequence). The CDR3 has 16 residues. CDR3 in DNA: TGTGCCAGTAGTATATCCCACGACAGTTCTTATCAGCCCCAGCATTTT. This encodes CASSISHDSSYQPQHF.

This clone appeared a few times. This chain joins TRBV5-6 and TRBJ1-2, with a weak D call TRBD1 (6 bases). V was trimmed by 0 bases and J by 4 bases, leaving 16 bases between them. This CDR3 region has 16 residues. Germline values: CDR1 SGHDT, CDR2 YYEEEE. The CDR3: CASSLDVQGLSYGYTF. The CDR3 DNA reads as TGTGCCAGCAGCTTGGATGTTCAGGGGCTCAGCTATGGCTACACCTTC.

This clone was observed a handful of times. The CDR3 DNA sequence: TGCGCCAGCAGCCCCGGGGGGATCATGAACACTGAAGCTTTCTTT. Translation: CASSPGGIMNTEAFF. V and J are TRBV5-1 and TRBJ1-1; a weak D match, TRBD1 (5 bases). The CDR3 spans 15 residues. The V end lost 4 bases, the J end lost 0 bases, and 13 bases lay between the germline ends. Germline V CDR1 and CDR2: SGHRS, YFSETQ. The variable domain in full, completed from reference TRBV5-1 and TRBJ1-1, reads KAGVTQTPRYLIKTRGQQVTLSCSPISGHRSVSWYQQTPGQGLQFLFEYFSETQRNKGNFPGRFSGRQFSNSRSEMNVSTLELGDSALYLCASSPGGIMNTEAFFGQGTRLTVV.

The rearrangement joins TRBV6-5 to TRBJ1-5; D call uncertain. V lost 4 bases and J lost 7, with 14 bases in between. Germline-derived CDR1 and CDR2 are MNHEY and SVGAGI. The CDR3 runs to 14 residues. CDR3 residues: CASSSSGRRQPQHF. The CDR3 bases are TGTGCCAGCAGTTCTTCCGGTAGGAGGCAGCCCCAGCATTTT.

V gene TRBV28 combines with J gene TRBJ2-5, with 8 bases lining up with TRBD2. Germline V gene data show CDR1 as MDHEN and CDR2 as SYDVKM. The V segment lost 3 bases and the J segment 2 bases; nucleotides outside the gene matches: 5. The CDR3 contains 15 residues. This CDR3 reads CASSFSGAVQETQYF. CDR3 DNA: TGTGCCAGCAGTTTTAGCGGGGCGGTTCAAGAGACCCAGTACTTC.

The CDR3 here is CASSEVQSGSTDTQYF. CDR3 nucleotide sequence: TGCGCCAGCAGTGAGGTTCAAAGCGGAAGCACAGATACGCAGTATTTT. This chain joins TRBV10-1 and TRBJ2-3, with D tentatively TRBD2 (5 bases). There are 16 residues in the CDR3. Germline-derived CDR1 and CDR2 are WNHNN and SYGVQD (reference sequence). Between the trimmed V and J ends, which lost 2 bases and 0 bases, there was a span of 12 bases.

This chain joins TRBV2 and TRBJ1-5; 10 bases match TRBD1. Germline V CDR1 and CDR2: SNHLY, FYNNEI. The CDR3 is 14 residues long. V was pared by 4 bases and J by 7 bases, with 4 bases of the junction left unmatched. The CDR3, as DNA: TGTGCCAGCAGTGGACAGGGGGCACGACAGCCCCAGCATTTT. Protein: CASSGQGARQPQHF.

This chain links TRBV4-2 with TRBJ2-7; 8 bases match TRBD1. Losses at the gene ends were 1 base for V and 2 bases for J; bases not matched to a gene: 4. This CDR3 region has 15 residues. CDR1 is LGHNA, CDR2 YNFKEQ, per germline. The CDR3, as DNA: TGTGCCAGCAGCCAAGGACGGGGACAGGCCTACGAGCAGTACTTC. This gives the protein CASSQGRGQAYEQYF.

This clone was detected only a few times. DNA of the CDR3: TGTGCCAGCTCACCTTGGGACAGAACCTACGAGCAGTACTTC. Translation gives CASSPWDRTYEQYF. The rearrangement joins TRBV18 to TRBJ2-7, with TRBD1 identical over 7 bases. J lost 2 bases, V lost 3 bases, and 4 bases had no gene match. The CDR3 is made up of 14 amino acids. From germline, CDR1 is KGHSH and CDR2 LQKENI. The full variable domain, with the rest looked up from reference TRBV18 and TRBJ2-7, is NAGVMQNPRHLVRRRGQEARLRCSPMKGHSHVYWYRQLPEEGLKFMVYLQKENIIDESGMPKERFSAEFPKEGPSILRIQQVVRGDSAAYFCASSPWDRTYEQYFGPGTRLTVT.

This clone has just one count. The chain combines TRBV6-5 with TRBJ1-1; 8 nucleotides line up with TRBD1. The length of the CDR3 is 11 residues. The trim removed 6 bases at V and 13 bases at J, leaving 7 bases unmatched. Germline CDR1 is MNHEY and CDR2 is SVGAGI. The CDR3 region has the DNA TGTGCCAGCAGCATGGACAGGGAAAGTTTCTTT. The encoded protein is CASSMDRESFF.

This chain connects TRBV7-2 to TRBJ2-5; 7 bases are a match to TRBD1. The J call may be in error: the DNA end matches TRBJ2-7 better. CDR1 and CDR2 from the germline V gene are SGHTA and FQGNSA. There are 14 residues in the CDR3. DNA for the CDR3: TGTGCCAGCAGCTCGCGACAGGGATCATACGAGCAGTACTTC. Translation gives CASSSRQGSYEQYF.

The CDR3 here is CASSRGQGLNTEAFF. CDR3 nucleotides: TGTGCCAGTAGTCGTGGACAGGGGTTAAACACTGAAGCTTTCTTT. The gene calls are TRBV19 and TRBJ1-1; 9 bases align to TRBD1. CDR1 is LNHDA and CDR2 is SQIVND in the germline V gene (reference sequence). V dropped 5 bases and J dropped 2; count of bases not matched to a gene: 6. The CDR3 sequence is 15 residues long.

The rearrangement uses TRBV2 and TRBJ1-5; no clear D. This CDR3 has 14 amino acids. V dropped 5 bases and J dropped 1 base, with 9 bases sitting between them. Germline lookup yields CDR1 SNHLY and CDR2 FYNNEI. CDR3 protein: CASSPYRSNQPQHF. Here the CDR3 DNA reads TGTGCCAGCAGTCCCTACAGAAGCAATCAGCCCCAGCATTTT.

The CDR3 is CASSQELAPGNEQYF. In DNA, the CDR3 is TGCGCCAGCAGCCAAGAGTTAGCGCCCGGGAATGAGCAGTACTTC. The genes are TRBV4-3 and TRBJ2-7, with D possibly being TRBD2 (5 bases). Germline CDR1 and CDR2: LGHNA and YSLEER. Trimming left V 0 bases short and J 7 bases short, with 16 bases between. The CDR3 length is 15 residues.

The rearrangement uses TRBV7-9 and TRBJ2-5, with 10 bases matching TRBD2. V gave up 2 bases and J gave up 11 bases; unmatched junction bases: 8. The V gene's germline CDR1 is SEHNR and CDR2 FQNEAQ (reference sequence). The length of the CDR3 is 14 residues. The CDR3 DNA reads as TGTGCCAGCAGCTTATCGCTAGCGGGGGCCCTTCAGTACTTC. This codes for CASSLSLAGALQYF.